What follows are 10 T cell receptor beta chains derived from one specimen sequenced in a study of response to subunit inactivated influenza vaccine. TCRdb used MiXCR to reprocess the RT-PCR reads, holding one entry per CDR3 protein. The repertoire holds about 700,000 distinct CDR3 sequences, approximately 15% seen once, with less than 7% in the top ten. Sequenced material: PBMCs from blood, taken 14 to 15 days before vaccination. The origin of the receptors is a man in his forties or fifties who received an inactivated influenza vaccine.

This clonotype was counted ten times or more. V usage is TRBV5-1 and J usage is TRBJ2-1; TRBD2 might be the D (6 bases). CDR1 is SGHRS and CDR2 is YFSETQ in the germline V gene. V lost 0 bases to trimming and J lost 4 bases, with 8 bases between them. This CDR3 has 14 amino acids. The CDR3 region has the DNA TGCGCCAGCAGCTTGGGCGGGATGTACAATGAGCAGTTCTTC. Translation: CASSLGGMYNEQFF.

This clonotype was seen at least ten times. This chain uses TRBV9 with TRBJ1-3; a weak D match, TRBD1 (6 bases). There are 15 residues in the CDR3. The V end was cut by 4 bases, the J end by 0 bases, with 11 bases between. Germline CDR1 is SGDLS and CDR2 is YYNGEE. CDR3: CASSTTGSSGNTIYF. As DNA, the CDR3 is TGTGCCAGCAGCACCACAGGGAGCTCTGGAAACACCATATATTTT. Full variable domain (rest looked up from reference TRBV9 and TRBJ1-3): DSGVTQTPKHLITATGQRVTLRCSPRSGDLSVYWYQQSLDQGLQFLIQYYNGEERAKGNILERFSAQQFPDLHSELNLSSLELGDSALYFCASSTTGSSGNTIYFGEGSWLTVV.

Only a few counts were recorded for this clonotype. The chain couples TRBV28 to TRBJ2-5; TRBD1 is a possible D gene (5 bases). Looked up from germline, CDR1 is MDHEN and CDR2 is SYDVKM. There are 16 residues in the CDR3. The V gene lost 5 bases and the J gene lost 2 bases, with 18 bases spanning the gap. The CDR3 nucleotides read TGTGCCAGCAGTCCTCGTAGGGGATTTACACAAGAGACCCAGTACTTC. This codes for CASSPRRGFTQETQYF.

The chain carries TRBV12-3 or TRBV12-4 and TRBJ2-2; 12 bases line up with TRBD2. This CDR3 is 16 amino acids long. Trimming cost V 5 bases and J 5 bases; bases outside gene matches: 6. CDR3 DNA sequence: TGTGCCAGCAGTCAGGGACTAGCGGGCCGAACCGGGGAGCTGTTTTTT. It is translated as CASSQGLAGRTGELFF.

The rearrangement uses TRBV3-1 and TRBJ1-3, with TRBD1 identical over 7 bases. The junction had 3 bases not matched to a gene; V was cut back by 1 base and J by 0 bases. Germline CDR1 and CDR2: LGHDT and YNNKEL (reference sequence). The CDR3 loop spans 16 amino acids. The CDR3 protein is CASSQVGDSSGNTIYF. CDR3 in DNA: TGTGCCAGCAGCCAAGTAGGGGACAGCTCTGGAAACACCATATATTTT.

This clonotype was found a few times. CDR3: CSARVSGLQYNEQFF. The DNA of the CDR3 is TGCAGTGCTAGAGTGTCGGGACTACAGTACAATGAGCAGTTCTTC. J is TRBJ2-1 and V is TRBV20-1; 7 nucleotides align to TRBD2. The germline V gene has CDR1 DFQATT and CDR2 SNEGSKA (reference sequence). Losses at the gene ends were 1 base for V and 4 bases for J; bases not matched to a gene: 7. This CDR3 spans 15 amino acids.

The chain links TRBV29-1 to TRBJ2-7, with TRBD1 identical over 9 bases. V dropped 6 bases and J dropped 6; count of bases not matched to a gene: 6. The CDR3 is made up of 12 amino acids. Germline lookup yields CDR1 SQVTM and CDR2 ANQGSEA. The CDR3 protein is CSVGQGTSEQYF. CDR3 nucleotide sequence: TGCAGCGTAGGACAGGGGACGAGCGAGCAGTACTTC.

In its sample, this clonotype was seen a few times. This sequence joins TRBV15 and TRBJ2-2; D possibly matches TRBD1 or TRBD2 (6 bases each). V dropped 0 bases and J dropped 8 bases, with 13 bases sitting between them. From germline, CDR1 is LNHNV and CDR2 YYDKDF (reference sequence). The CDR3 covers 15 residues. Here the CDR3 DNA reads TGTGCCACCAGCAGAGATTTATCGGGGGCGGGGGAGCTGTTTTTT. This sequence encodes CATSRDLSGAGELFF. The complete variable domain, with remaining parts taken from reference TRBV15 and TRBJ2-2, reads DAMVIQNPRYQVTQFGKPVTLSCSQTLNHNVMYWYQQKSSQAPKLLFHYYDKDFNNEADTPDNFQSRRPNTSFCFLDIRSPGLGDTAMYLCATSRDLSGAGELFFGEGSRLTVL.

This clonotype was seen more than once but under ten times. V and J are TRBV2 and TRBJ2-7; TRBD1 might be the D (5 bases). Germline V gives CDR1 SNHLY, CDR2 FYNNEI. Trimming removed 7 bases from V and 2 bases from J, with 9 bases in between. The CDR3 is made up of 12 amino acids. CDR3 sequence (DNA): TGTGCCAGCACCCAGACAGCCTACGAGCAGTACTTC. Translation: CASTQTAYEQYF.

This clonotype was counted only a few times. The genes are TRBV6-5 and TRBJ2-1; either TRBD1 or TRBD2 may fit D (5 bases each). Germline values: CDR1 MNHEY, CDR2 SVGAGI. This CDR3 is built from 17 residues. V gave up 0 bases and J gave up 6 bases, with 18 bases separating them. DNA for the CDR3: TGTGCCAGCAGTTACTCGAGGGACGCGGGTGGGTTCAATGAGCAGTTCTTC. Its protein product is CASSYSRDAGGFNEQFF.